The 23 T cell receptor beta chains in this list originate from one sample, sequenced in a study of cytomegalovirus exposure and HLA in healthy donors. Use of 60 Vbeta and 13 Jbeta primers characterized the PCR. TCRdb keeps only in-frame clones here, not all; method: immunoSEQ multiplex PCR. The sample has 150,000 to 200,000 clones, approximately 78% seen once. Sequenced material: PBMCs. These receptors came from a woman aged 18-35 years in good health and CMV-seronegative.

This clone was seen a single time. V gene TRBV29-1 combines with J gene TRBJ1-1, with no clear D. The CDR3 is made up of 12 amino acids. Germline-derived CDR1 and CDR2 are SQVTM and ANQGSEA. V gave up 6 bases and J gave up 2 bases, with 10 bases separating them. CDR3 region: CSVSGLNTEAFF. CDR3 bases: TGCAGCGTGAGCGGGTTAAACACTGAAGCTTTCTTT.

Concerning this clone: The junction departs from germline at one end; a sequencing error may be responsible. The sample holds other DNA sequences that translate to the same CDR3. The chain is built from TRBV5-4 and TRBJ2-3; 9 positions match TRBD1. The CDR3 length is 17 residues. Germline CDR1 SGHNT, CDR2 YYREEE (reference sequence). The CDR3 DNA reads as TGCGCCAGCACCCCGGCCGGGGACAGGGTTATTGCAGATACGCAGTATTTT. Translating gives CASTPAGDRVIADTQYF.

The chain carries TRBV30 and TRBJ2-5, with a weak D call TRBD1 (5 bases). CDR3 length: 13 residues. Between the trimmed V and J ends, which lost 5 bases and 7 bases, there was a span of 17 bases. The germline V gene encodes CDR1 GTSNPN and CDR2 SVGIG (reference sequence). The DNA for the CDR3 is TGTGCCTGGGCCGACAGCACCAAAGGGACCCAGTACTTC. It yields the protein CAWADSTKGTQYF. The full variable domain, rest sourced from reference TRBV30 and TRBJ2-5, is SQTIHQWPATLVQPVGSPLSLECTVEGTSNPNLYWYRQAAGRGLQLLFYSVGIGQISSEVPQNLSASRPQDRQFILSSKKLLLSDSGFYLCAWADSTKGTQYFGPGTRLLVL.

The chain recombines TRBV11-2 with TRBJ2-3; perhaps TRBD2 as D (6 bases). Germline lookup yields CDR1 SGHAT and CDR2 FQNNGV. V was trimmed by 4 bases and J by 3 bases, leaving 20 bases between them. The CDR3 loop spans 17 amino acids. CDR3 sequence reads: CASSSFGSRAGTDTQYF. In DNA form, the CDR3 reads TGTGCCAGCAGCTCGTTTGGTTCTCGGGCGGGGACAGATACGCAGTATTTT.

The CDR3 DNA follows: TGTGCCAGCAGCTTGGGTGACAGGCCGGCCGGGGAGCTGTTTTTT. It translates to CASSLGDRPAGELFF. The chain couples TRBV5-6 to TRBJ2-2; D may be TRBD1 (6 bases). The CDR3 has 15 residues. V was shortened by 0 bases and J by 6 bases, with 12 bases between the two germline ends. In germline, CDR1 is SGHDT, CDR2 YYEEEE.

There are a few counts of this clone. The DNA for the CDR3 is TGTGCCAGCAGCCAAGAGACAGGGAGGACTGAAGCTTTCTTT. Encoded protein: CASSQETGRTEAFF. This rearrangement joins TRBV14 to TRBJ1-1, with 7 bases that match TRBD1. V shed 0 bases and J 5 bases; nucleotides not matched to a gene: 3. This CDR3 has 14 amino acids. Per germline, CDR1 SGHDN and CDR2 FVKESK.

The chain couples TRBV7-6 to TRBJ2-1; 7 bases are shared with TRBD2. V shed 0 bases, J shed 6 bases, and the junction held 8 bases outside the gene matches. In germline, CDR1 is SGHVS, CDR2 FNYEAQ. This CDR3 is 16 amino acids long. As DNA, the CDR3 is TGTGCCAGCAGCTTAGCGGCCATGGTAGCGGGCAATGAGCAGTTCTTC. Translation: CASSLAAMVAGNEQFF.

The rearrangement uses TRBV28 and TRBJ1-1, with D hard to call. The CDR3 is 15 residues long. CDR1 and CDR2 (germline): MDHEN, SYDVKM. V was trimmed by 3 bases and J by 2 bases, leaving 13 bases between them. The CDR3 nucleotides are TGTGCCAGCAGTTTCACGAGCCAGGTAAACACTGAAGCTTTCTTT. Translated: CASSFTSQVNTEAFF.

This clone was picked up a small number of times. The rearrangement uses TRBV30 and TRBJ2-5; D uncertain. The CDR3 runs 12 residues. V dropped 3 bases and J dropped 3 bases, with 8 bases sitting between them. Looked up from germline, CDR1 is GTSNPN and CDR2 is SVGIG (reference sequence). The CDR3 region is CAWSELKETQYF. The CDR3 nucleotides read TGTGCCTGGAGCGAGCTAAAAGAGACCCAGTACTTC.

Worth noting for this clone: Germline is not matched at one junction end, which may reflect a read error. V gene TRBV5-6 combines with J gene TRBJ2-4; 9 nucleotides align to TRBD1. CDR1 is SGHDT, CDR2 YYEEEE, per germline. This CDR3 is built from 15 residues. The CDR3 sequence: CASSLWDRVHCGIAF. Here the CDR3 DNA reads TGTGCCAGCAGCCTCTGGGACAGGGTACACTGTGGGATCGCGTTC.

The chain employs TRBV13 and TRBJ2-2; D gene uncertain. The CDR3 is 14 residues long. Germline V gene lookup returns CDR1 PRHDT and CDR2 FYEKMQ (reference sequence). With 5 bases removed from V and 1 base from J, the gap between germline ends came to 8 bases. For the CDR3, the DNA is TGTGCCAGCAGCCCTATCGTGAACACCGGGGAGCTGTTTTTT. It specifies CASSPIVNTGELFF.

This clone was seen only once. DNA of the CDR3: TGTGCCAGCAGCTTAGATCATCGGGGGTACACCGGGGAGCTGTTTTTT. Amino acid sequence: CASSLDHRGYTGELFF. The chain joins TRBV11-2 to TRBJ2-2; D is perhaps TRBD2 (6 bases). Trimming left V 0 bases short and J 3 bases short, with 11 bases between. The germline CDR1 and CDR2 sequences are SGHAT and FQNNGV. The CDR3 is 16 amino acids.

The chain joins TRBV5-4 to TRBJ2-1, with 7 bases matching TRBD2. The V segment lost 4 bases and the J segment 5 bases; nucleotides outside the gene matches: 6. The CDR3 spans 14 residues. Germline CDR1 reads SGHNT; CDR2 reads YYREEE (reference sequence). CDR3 DNA sequence: TGTGCCAGCAGCCCAGGACTAGGTAACAATGAGCAGTTCTTC. It yields the protein CASSPGLGNNEQFF.

V gene TRBV2 combines with J gene TRBJ1-2; 8 nucleotides match TRBD1. Looked up from germline, CDR1 is SNHLY and CDR2 is FYNNEI. The CDR3 consists of 15 residues. The V gene end was trimmed by 1 base and the J gene end by 6 bases; junction bases not matched to a gene: 7. CDR3 amino acids: CASSEVAGGLDGYTF. The CDR3 DNA reads as TGTGCCAGCAGTGAAGTGGCAGGGGGCTTAGATGGCTACACCTTC.

This chain uses TRBV6-5 with TRBJ1-1; no clear D. V lost 6 bases and J 1 base, leaving 12 bases between the germline ends. The germline V gene has CDR1 MNHEY and CDR2 SVGAGI. There are 14 residues in the CDR3. The CDR3 nucleotides are TGTGCCAGCAGACGCCCGGGAACGAACACTGAAGCTTTCTTT. Its protein is CASRRPGTNTEAFF.

The CDR3: CASSPSGGVWDTEAFF. The DNA of the CDR3 is TGTGCCAGCAGCCCGTCAGGGGGCGTTTGGGACACTGAAGCTTTCTTT. The chain carries TRBV5-8 and TRBJ1-1; 8 bases map to TRBD1. Germline V lookup: CDR1 SGHTS, CDR2 YDEGEE. The CDR3 spans 16 residues. The V gene end was trimmed by 4 bases and the J gene end by 3 bases; junction bases not matched to a gene: 11.

This chain uses TRBV5-1 with TRBJ2-2; 14 bases line up with TRBD2. This CDR3 contains 16 residues. The ends lost 4 bases at V and 4 bases at J; junction bases unmatched: 3. CDR1 is SGHRS and CDR2 is YFSETQ in the germline V gene. CDR3 DNA: TGCGCCAGCAGCCCGGGACTAGCGGGAGTCACCGGGGAGCTGTTTTTT. Translating it yields CASSPGLAGVTGELFF.

This clone was detected only a few times. The chain couples TRBV5-1 to TRBJ2-3; D is perhaps TRBD2 (6 bases). This CDR3 has 14 amino acids. Looked up from germline, CDR1 is SGHRS and CDR2 is YFSETQ. V was cut by 4 bases and J by 1 base, with 10 bases left in between. The CDR3 DNA follows: TGCGCCAGCAGCCAGCCTAGCGGCACAGATACGCAGTATTTT. Translated: CASSQPSGTDTQYF.

The V call is TRBV4-1, the J call TRBJ1-2; TRBD1 agrees at 7 bases. The germline V gene encodes CDR1 MGHRA and CDR2 YSYEKL. The ends lost 4 bases at V and 4 bases at J; junction bases unmatched: 12. The CDR3 covers 16 residues. CDR3 protein: CASSLTGHAFPYGYTF. In nucleotides, the CDR3 is TGCGCCAGCAGCCTGACAGGGCACGCTTTTCCCTATGGCTACACCTTC.

This chain's CDR3 is CASSELQPGHLYEQYF. The CDR3 DNA reads as TGTGCCAGCAGTGAACTCCAACCGGGACACCTTTACGAGCAGTACTTC. This rearrangement joins TRBV6-1 to TRBJ2-7; tentatively, D is TRBD1 (6 bases). Germline assignment: CDR1 MNHNS and CDR2 SASEGT. The CDR3 has 16 residues. The V end lost 2 bases, the J end lost 4 bases, and 18 bases lay between the germline ends.

The chain couples TRBV6-6 to TRBJ2-4; 7 bases align to TRBD1. The V segment lost 2 bases and the J segment 0 bases; nucleotides outside the gene matches: 1. This CDR3 comprises 15 residues. CDR1 MNHNY and CDR2 SVGAGI come from the germline V gene (reference sequence). The CDR3 reads CASSYGDRAKNIQYF. As DNA, the CDR3 is TGTGCCAGCAGTTACGGGGACAGAGCCAAAAACATTCAGTACTTC.

The chain uses TRBV6-5 and TRBJ1-2, with a possible D match to TRBD1 (6 bases). Looked up from germline, CDR1 is MNHEY and CDR2 is SVGAGI. The V end was cut by 7 bases, the J end by 8 bases, with 17 bases between. The CDR3 has 13 amino acids. Here the CDR3 DNA reads TGTGCCAGCAAAAGGGCAGGGGCTAGCGGCTACACCTTC. The encoded protein is CASKRAGASGYTF.

The chain employs TRBV6-5 and TRBJ2-5; 9 bases align to TRBD2. Germline CDR1 and CDR2: MNHEY and SVGAGI. This CDR3 contains 14 residues. J lost 7 bases, V lost 2 bases, and 5 bases had no gene match. CDR3 sequence: CASSYGSGSGTQYF. The CDR3 bases are TGTGCCAGCAGTTACGGTAGCGGGAGCGGGACCCAGTACTTC.